This T cell receptor (beta chain) was documented in a study of blood T cell repertoires in COVID-19. Study in general: COVID-19 samples collected from the United States, Italy and Spain covered acute and convalescent phases.

Looked up from germline, CDR1 is SQVTM and CDR2 is ANQGSEA. This CDR3 has 13 amino acids. The V segment lost 7 bases and the J segment 5 bases; nucleotides outside the gene matches: 10. In the original processing: The authors estimated nucleated cell counts from reference gene primer amplification. Measured with immunoSEQ multiplex PCR; TCRdb has only the in-frame clones, and not every one. V and J calls and clone size are given by that table; D and trimming were obtained from the DNA. Of a few hundred thousand clones in the sample, roughly 90% were seen once. This TCR was recovered from a woman aged 50 to 60 with active or convalescent COVID-19. Source material: peripheral blood. The chain is built from TRBV29-1 and TRBJ1-1, with 7 bases that match TRBD1. This CDR3 is CSAATGLGTEAFF. CDR3 coding DNA: TGCAGCGCCGCGACAGGGCTGGGGACTGAAGCTTTCTTT.